This T cell receptor (beta chain) was captured in a study of blood T cell repertoires in COVID-19 (TCRdb year 2020). Study-level background: Samples from collaborators originated in the United States, Italy and Spain and spanned both the acute and convalescent phases of COVID-19. Deeply sampled blood TCRbeta repertoires from subjects exposed to, actively infected with, or recovered from COVID-19 were included in the dataset. Sample metadata almost always included a de-identified subject ID, COVID-19 status, age in years and sex. A freely available public database, intended as a resource for researchers studying the immune response to SARS-CoV-2, is where the repertoires were released. The samples were drawn from the first 160 participants of the ongoing ImmuneRACE study and from some 1,300 subjects provided by 6 global collaborators. The prospective study material was composed of cDNA or gDNA derived from T cells, B-cell-depleted T cells, or PBMCs. HLA class I and class II types, where available, came from metadata supplied by the sample provider rather than from assay-based typing. The investigation overall reported the following: The amount of clinical and demographic metadata varied by source and participant and was provided uncurated.

The immunoSEQ Assay, a bias-controlled multiplex PCR, was used to amplify TCRbeta CDR3 regions from genomic DNA. Per the authors' processing: The number of nucleated cells in each sample was estimated by amplification of reference gene primers within the assay. To quantify the absolute abundance of each unique TCRbeta CDR3 rearrangement, sequence reads were collapsed and filtered. For each sample, productive Simpson clonality was calculated as the square root of Simpson's diversity index over productive rearrangements. TCRdb's version of the immuneACCESS table is confined to in-frame rearrangements and falls short of the full clone set. An unresolved V gene accounts for under half of the shortfall where checked; the remainder is of unknown origin. For V, J and clone size, that table is used; D and trimming come from the DNA. The sample includes 85,000 to 110,000 clones, with approximately 80% observed a single time. The ten largest clones take up 10% to 15% of the sample.

Each collaborating institution followed its own protocols to collect whole blood in K2EDTA tubes. Collaborator samples were shipped for TCRbeta analysis as frozen whole blood, isolated PBMCs, or DNA extracted from either sample type. As to this clone: No cognate antigen has been identified for it. The input lacks base qualities; no much larger clone sits a single base away.

Per the germline V gene, SGHAT is the CDR1 and FQNNGV is the CDR2. Inclusive of the bounding cysteine and phenylalanine, the CDR3 is 14 residues long. Kept here is only the CDR3 DNA, which spans 42 bases and is read in frame from base 1. The V and J ends are trimmed by 5 bases and 2 bases, leaving 13 bases between them. This receptor chain uses TRBV11-2 and TRBJ2-7, and possibly TRBD1, on 6 matching bases. The sequenced material came from peripheral blood. The receptor's source is a human donor in a cohort sampled during active or convalescent COVID-19. The nucleotides read TGTGCCAGCAGCCCATCGGGACAAGCCTACGAGCAGTACTTC. This is translated as CASSPSGQAYEQYF.